This T cell receptor beta chain came from a study of CD8 T cells in ankylosing spondylitis (dated by TCRdb to the late 2010s). With respect to the entire study: The study set out to find disease-linked TCR variants by profiling T cell receptor beta repertoires in ankylosing spondylitis patients and healthy donors. The whole study cohort included over a hundred healthy donors and 20 to 30 ankylosing spondylitis patients. Peripheral blood was sampled, and synovial fluid was also collected from ankylosing spondylitis patients.

A note on this clonotype: Its antigen remains undetermined. Nothing much larger sits one base from this clone, and base qualities are not available.

The sequencing machine was an Illumina HiSeq 2500. Quantitative 5'-RACE with molecular barcodes was used to prepare TCR beta libraries. The original pipeline was this. A new computational method based on a probabilistic model of VDJ rearrangement was used to identify disease-linked TCR variants. TCRdb reran the public reads through fastp at Q25 and MiXCR, keeping productive beta chains. One record per CDR3 amino acid sequence lists the most common genes and DNA. These V and J calls rely on TCRdb rather than the paper's analysis. This sample comprises a few hundred thousand distinct CDR3 sequences, 7.5% to 9% of them detected only once. The top ten constitute more than 14% of the sample. From its cysteine to its phenylalanine, the CDR3 spans 16 amino acids. Only the CDR3 portion is preserved as DNA: 48 bases, with reading frame beginning at the first base. V is reduced by 7 bases and J by 4 bases, leaving a spacing of 20 bases between them. CDR1 and CDR2 are read off the germline V gene as MNHNS and SASEGT.

Overall study outcomes, separate from this receptor: According to the report, matched synovial fluid samples from ankylosing spondylitis patients were significantly enriched for the disease-linked clones. Some TCR beta motif variants had previously been reported in synovial fluid and blood of reactive arthritis patients, which suggested common disease-initiation mechanisms. In peripheral blood, the disease-linked clones were found at relatively low frequencies and had a CD8+ phenotype. Blood from ankylosing spondylitis patients appeared to be characterized by a TCR beta motif composed of roughly 8 highly homologous amino acid variants.

The specimen was blood, either unsorted or a sorted T cell fraction (not recorded which). The V gene is TRBV6-1 and the J gene is TRBJ2-1, with a weak D call of TRBD2 (7 bases match). The receptor was derived from a male donor with ankylosing spondylitis. The CDR3 sequence is CASIDWGLADYNEQFF. The bases are TGTGCCAGCATAGATTGGGGGCTAGCGGATTACAATGAGCAGTTCTTC.